The clone carrying this T cell receptor beta chain was seen just once. Across fewer than 25 US areas, participants ranged in age from 18 to 89 years. Grouping used clinical history reported by participants in a survey and questionnaire. V shed 4 bases, J shed 3 bases, and the junction held 19 bases outside the gene matches. The CDR3 is made up of 20 amino acids. Germline V gene data show CDR1 as SGHVS and CDR2 as FQNEAQ. These data originate in a study of blood T cell repertoires in COVID-19. For the study at large: Recovered Cohort 3 donors showed two negative PCRs, clearance, or symptom resolution. T cells, B-cell-depleted T cells, or PBMCs supplied cDNA or gDNA.

Only in-frame clones appear in the TCRdb table, and some are missing; sequencing was by immunoSEQ multiplex PCR. The sample includes a few hundred thousand clones, around 86% of them seen just once. The chain uses TRBV7-8 and TRBJ2-1; TRBD2 matches at 9 bases. The TCR originated in a man aged 30-40 years in a cohort exposed to, infected with or recovered from COVID-19 (not recorded which). The sequenced sample was PBMCs or T cells enriched from blood (not recorded which). In DNA, the CDR3 is TGTGCCAGCAGCTCCCGGTCGTTTTTTAGTGGCGGGAGGGTCTACAATGAGCAGTTCTTC. Amino acid sequence: CASSSRSFFSGGRVYNEQFF.